This TCR beta chain was identified in a study of T cells in Graves' hyperthyroidism and ophthalmopathy. Amplification of TCR beta CDR3 regions was performed using RNA transcripts as template. HTBI primers were the set used in a first-round RT-PCR of the TCR CDR3. One entry per CDR3 protein results from TCRdb running MiXCR on the multiplex PCR reads. In the table there are approximately 500,000 distinct CDR3 sequences, 35% to 55% of which are singletons. Note on this clonotype: Its antigen is currently unknown.

Uncontrolled infections, other autoimmune diseases, pregnancy or lactation led to exclusion of patients. The germline V gene encodes CDR1 SNHLY and CDR2 FYNNEI. This CDR3 comprises 13 residues. V shed 6 bases, J shed 8 bases, and the junction held 3 bases outside the gene matches. Study results and limitations: Model predictions of ophthalmopathy came a median 6.5 months before onset.

V is TRBV2 and J is TRBJ1-6; TRBD1 matches at 8 bases. The sample taken for sequencing was peripheral blood or thyroid tissue (not recorded which). The TCR sequence derives from a woman aged 18-35 years with Graves' hyperthyroidism. This CDR3 reads CASRDRGDSPLHF. CDR3 coding DNA: TGTGCCAGCAGAGACAGGGGTGATTCACCCCTCCACTTT.